The clone carrying this T cell receptor (beta chain) was observed a few times. The V end lost 5 bases, the J end lost 7 bases, and 17 bases lay between the germline ends. Per germline, CDR1 SGHTA and CDR2 FQGNSA. The CDR3 consists of 14 residues. Building the TCR beta libraries relied on iRepertoire HTBI primers, and CDR3 regions underwent Arm-PCR. TCRdb reanalysed the multiplex PCR reads using MiXCR and keeps one entry per CDR3 protein. The sample lists about 420,000 distinct CDR3 sequences; around 20% were seen once. This entry is derived from a study of regulatory T cells in long-lasting Graves disease. Time point specified: persistent/refractory GD, antithyroid drugs over 5 years with positive TRAb. PBMCs provided the RNA from which the TCR library was made.

V usage is TRBV7-2 and J usage is TRBJ2-5; D is undetermined. Sequencing used peripheral blood mononuclear cells (PBMCs), obtained when the disease was refractory, from a patient treated with antithyroid drugs. The TCR sequence derives from a female donor with Graves disease. The CDR3, as DNA: TGTGCCAGCAGCCAAGAGACTCAGAAAGGGACCCAGTACTTC. Translating gives CASSQETQKGTQYF.